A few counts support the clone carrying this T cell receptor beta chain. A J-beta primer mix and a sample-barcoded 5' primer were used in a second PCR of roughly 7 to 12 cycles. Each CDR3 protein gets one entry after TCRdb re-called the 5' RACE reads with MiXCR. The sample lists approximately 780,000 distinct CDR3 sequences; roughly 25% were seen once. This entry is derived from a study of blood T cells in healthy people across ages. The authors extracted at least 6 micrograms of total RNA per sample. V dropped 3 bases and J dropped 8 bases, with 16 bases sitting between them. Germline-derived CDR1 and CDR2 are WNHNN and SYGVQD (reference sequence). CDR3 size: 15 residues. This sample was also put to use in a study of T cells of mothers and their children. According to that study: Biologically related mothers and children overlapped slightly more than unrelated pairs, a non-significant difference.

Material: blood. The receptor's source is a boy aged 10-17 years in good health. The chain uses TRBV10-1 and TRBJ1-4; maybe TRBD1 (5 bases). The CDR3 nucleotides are TGCGCCAGCAGTGAAGGGATGGGAGAGGGGGAAAAACTGTTTTTT. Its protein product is CASSEGMGEGEKLFF.